This T cell receptor beta chain comes out of a study of CD8+ T cells in alopecia areata. A remark on this clone: Its antigen is not identified.

Overall study results and limits: Mice showed TCR sharing more clearly than patients did, possibly owing to HLA.

TCR sequencing used cDNA made by reverse transcription of extracted RNA. The protocol was immunoSEQ multiplex PCR, while the TCRdb copy is restricted to in-frame clones and leaves out a portion. The data contain 200,000 to 250,000 clones, approximately 72% of them seen just once; the ten biggest clones take up more than 1%. Trimming removed 7 bases at V and 2 bases at J, with 11 bases between. From germline, CDR1 is SGHAT and CDR2 FQNNGV. The CDR3 loop spans 13 amino acids. Stated treatment: oral pan-JAK inhibitor, 5-10 mg twice daily. The source material was CD4+ T cells sorted from blood, sampled between weeks 43 and 45, from a patient treated with tofacitinib. This sequence joins TRBV11-2 and TRBJ1-1; D is ambiguous. The receptor comes from a human donor with alopecia areata. CDR3 loop: CASTGQANTEAFF. The CDR3, as DNA: TGTGCCAGCACGGGCCAGGCTAACACTGAAGCTTTCTTT. Using reference TRBV11-2 and TRBJ1-1 for the parts outside the CDR3, the full variable domain is EAGVAQSPRYKIIEKRQSVAFWCNPISGHATLYWYQQILGQGPKLLIQFQNNGVVDDSQLPKDRFSAERLKGVDSTLKIQPAKLEDSAVYLCASTGQANTEAFFGQGTRLTVV.